Presented here are 15 T cell receptor beta chains from one specimen sequenced in a study of glioma-infiltrating T cells after dendritic cell vaccination. Assay used: immunoSEQ multiplex PCR; TCRdb lists only in-frame clones, some missing. The sample lists 3,200 or so clones, about 75% occurring once. This specimen was tumor tissue, taken before dendritic cell vaccination. The receptor source for this set is a human donor with glioblastoma.

The J gene is TRBJ2-2, the V gene TRBV7-3; 8 bases line up with TRBD1. The germline V gene has CDR1 SGHTA and CDR2 FQGTGA. This CDR3 comprises 15 residues. V trimming: 6 bases; J trimming: 2 bases; junction bases outside the gene matches: 5. The CDR3, as DNA: TGTGCCAGCAGATTGCAGGGGGCTAACACCGGGGAGCTGTTTTTT. It specifies CASRLQGANTGELFF.

The chain uses TRBV5-6 and TRBJ2-5; no firm D call. Germline V gene lookup returns CDR1 SGHDT and CDR2 YYEEEE. Trimming took off 3 bases at V and 5 bases at J, with 11 bases between the two ends. The CDR3 runs 13 residues. The CDR3 DNA follows: TGTGCCAGCAGCTACCCAATCGGGGAGACCCAGTACTTC. Translating it yields CASSYPIGETQYF.

The J gene is TRBJ1-4, the V gene TRBV19; 7 nucleotides agree with TRBD1. Germline V CDR1 and CDR2: LNHDA, SQIVND (reference sequence). Trimming cost V 4 bases and J 6 bases; bases outside gene matches: 5. The CDR3 is made up of 14 amino acids. CDR3 nucleotide sequence: TGTGCCAGTAGTAAGAGGGGGCAAGATGAAAAACTGTTTTTT. The encoded protein is CASSKRGQDEKLFF.

This sequence joins TRBV4-3 and TRBJ2-5; TRBD2 agrees at 11 bases. V was clipped by 0 bases and J by 1 base; unmatched bases: 7. This CDR3 is 18 amino acids long. Germline V lookup: CDR1 LGHNA, CDR2 YSLEER. CDR3 amino acids: CASSQDLLAGALQETQYF. The CDR3 nucleotides read TGCGCCAGCAGCCAAGATCTACTAGCGGGGGCCCTCCAAGAGACCCAGTACTTC.

This clone was counted a few times. The rearrangement uses TRBV5-5 and TRBJ1-4, with D possibly being TRBD1 (5 bases). CDR3 size: 17 residues. CDR1 and CDR2 (germline): SGHKS, YYEKEE (reference sequence). Trimming cost V 1 base and J 1 base, with 14 bases left between them. The CDR3 coding sequence is TGTGCCAGCAGCTTGACAGGCAACGGGAGAACTAATGAAAAACTGTTTTTT. Translating it yields CASSLTGNGRTNEKLFF.

This chain connects TRBV2 to TRBJ2-7; D remains unclear. With 4 bases removed from V and 6 bases from J, the gap between germline ends came to 13 bases. Germline assignment: CDR1 SNHLY and CDR2 FYNNEI. The CDR3 covers 13 residues. Here the CDR3 reads CASSGVSYGEQYF. The CDR3 DNA sequence: TGTGCCAGCAGTGGCGTGAGCTACGGCGAGCAGTACTTC.

This clone was detected only once. Sequence at one end of the junction differs from germline and may be a read error. Distinct nucleotide sequences in the sample also encode this CDR3. V usage is TRBV14 and J usage is TRBJ2-1; TRBD1 aligns across 11 bases. This CDR3 spans 15 amino acids. Germline-derived CDR1 and CDR2 are SGHDN and FVKESK. This CDR3 is CASSLIGQGAILQFF. For the CDR3, the DNA is TGCGCCAGCAGCCTGATCGGACAGGGGGCGATCCTTCAGTTCTTC. The full variable domain, with the rest looked up from reference TRBV14 and TRBJ2-1, is EAGVTQFPSHSVIEKGQTVTLRCDPISGHDNLYWYRRVMGKEIKFLLHFVKESKQDESGMPNNRFLAERTGGTYSTLKVQPAELEDSGVYFCASSLIGQGAILQFFGPGTRLTVL.

The rearrangement joins TRBV19 to TRBJ2-2; maybe TRBD1 (5 bases). Trimming pared 5 bases from V and 0 bases from J, leaving 19 bases between. The CDR3 runs 18 residues. Germline V CDR1 and CDR2: LNHDA, SQIVND (reference sequence). The CDR3 DNA sequence: TGTGCCAGTAGTGCCCTGGGCGGTTGGGGCTCGAACACCGGGGAGCTGTTTTTT. Amino acid sequence: CASSALGGWGSNTGELFF. The variable domain in full, with the rest retrieved from reference TRBV19 and TRBJ2-2, is DGGITQSPKYLFRKEGQNVTLSCEQNLNHDAMYWYRQDPGQGLRLIYYSQIVNDFQKGDIAEGYSVSREKKESFPLTVTSAQKNPTAFYLCASSALGGWGSNTGELFFGEGSRLTVL.

The chain combines TRBV5-4 with TRBJ2-5; weak D call: TRBD1 (6 bases). The germline CDR1 and CDR2 sequences are SGHNT and YYREEE (reference sequence). The CDR3 consists of 15 residues. V was trimmed by 2 bases and J by 1 base, leaving 12 bases between them. CDR3 in DNA: TGTGCCAGCAGCTTTGGGGGCCGATCCCAAGAGACCCAGTACTTC. It codes for CASSFGGRSQETQYF.

The V gene is TRBV4-3, the J gene TRBJ2-7; TRBD1 agrees at 11 bases. Germline-derived CDR1 and CDR2 are LGHNA and YSLEER. The CDR3 sequence is 16 residues long. Trimming cost V 4 bases and J 3 bases; bases outside gene matches: 8. The CDR3 DNA is TGCGCCAGCAGCCTTCGTACCGGGACAGGGGGCTACGAGCAGTACTTC. Protein product: CASSLRTGTGGYEQYF.

The V call is TRBV19, the J call TRBJ2-5; TRBD2 might be the D (6 bases). The germline gives CDR1 LNHDA, CDR2 SQIVND (reference sequence). Trimming removed 3 bases from V and 5 bases from J, with 13 bases in between. This CDR3 is 14 amino acids long. The CDR3 spells CASSIMTAGETQYF. Written as DNA, the CDR3 is TGTGCCAGTAGTATCATGACAGCGGGCGAGACCCAGTACTTC.

The gene calls are TRBV29-1 and TRBJ2-1, with TRBD2 matching 14 bases. The junction had 2 bases not matched to a gene; V was cut back by 7 bases and J by 6 bases. The CDR3 totals 13 residues. Germline V gene lookup returns CDR1 SQVTM and CDR2 ANQGSEA. Written as DNA, the CDR3 is TGCAGCGCCGGACTAGCGGGGGGCAATGAGCAGTTCTTC. It specifies CSAGLAGGNEQFF.

The chain couples TRBV6-1 to TRBJ1-2; D not resolved. The germline V and J ends were trimmed by 3 bases and 8 bases, with 10 bases remaining between them. Looked up from germline, CDR1 is MNHNS and CDR2 is SASEGT. The CDR3 sequence is 12 residues long. CDR3 residues: CASSEIGLGYTF. DNA of the CDR3: TGTGCCAGCAGTGAGATTGGACTCGGCTACACCTTC.

This clone showed up just once. The chain joins TRBV6-1 to TRBJ2-2; 12 positions match TRBD1. V gave up 1 base and J gave up 4 bases; unmatched junction bases: 4. Looked up from germline, CDR1 is MNHNS and CDR2 is SASEGT. The CDR3 runs to 17 residues. In DNA form, the CDR3 reads TGTGCCAGCAGTGAAGGGGGGACAGGGGGCCCCACCGGGGAGCTGTTTTTT. Translating gives CASSEGGTGGPTGELFF.

The genes are TRBV5-1 and TRBJ2-5; a possible D gene is TRBD1 (6 bases). Germline V CDR1 and CDR2: SGHRS, YFSETQ. Trimming shortened V by 2 bases and J by 1 base, and 9 bases separated the two germline ends. The CDR3 spans 14 residues. The CDR3 region is CASSLQGIQETQYF. The DNA for the CDR3 is TGCGCCAGCAGCTTACAGGGTATCCAAGAGACCCAGTACTTC.